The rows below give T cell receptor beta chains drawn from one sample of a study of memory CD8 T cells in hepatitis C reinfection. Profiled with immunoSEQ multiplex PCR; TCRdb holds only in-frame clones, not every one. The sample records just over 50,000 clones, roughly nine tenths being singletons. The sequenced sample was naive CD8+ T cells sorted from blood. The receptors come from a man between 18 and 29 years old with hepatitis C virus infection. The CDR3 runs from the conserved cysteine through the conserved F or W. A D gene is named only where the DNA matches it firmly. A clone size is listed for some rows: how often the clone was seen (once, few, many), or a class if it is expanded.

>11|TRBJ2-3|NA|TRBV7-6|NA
TGTGCCAGCAGCCTCGCGGATACGCAGTATTTT
CASSLADTQYF
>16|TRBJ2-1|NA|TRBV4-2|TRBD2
TGTGCCAGCAGCCTCGGTTCCGGGACTAGCAACGTTGAGCAGTTCTTC
CASSLGSGTSNVEQFF
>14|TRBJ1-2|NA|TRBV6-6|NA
TGTGCCAGCAGTTACGTAACATATAACTATGGCTACACCTTC
CASSYVTYNYGYTF
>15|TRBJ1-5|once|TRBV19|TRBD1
TGTGCCAGTAGAGCCCTCACAGGGGGAAGTCAGCCCCAGCATTTT
CASRALTGGSQPQHF
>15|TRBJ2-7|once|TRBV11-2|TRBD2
TGTGCCAGCAGCGGCGAATGGGGGGGCTCCTACGAGCAGTACTTC
CASSGEWGGSYEQYF
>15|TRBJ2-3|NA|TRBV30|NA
TGTGCCTGGAGTGTATTGGTCGGGGGCACAGATACGCAGTATTTT
CAWSVLVGGTDTQYF
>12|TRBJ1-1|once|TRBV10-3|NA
TGTGCCACCGGGGTTGGCGGCACTGAAGCTTTCTTT
CATGVGGTEAFF
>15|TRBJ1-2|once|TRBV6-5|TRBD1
TGTGCCAGCAGTTACCACCAGGGGGCTTCGGGAGGCTACACCTTC
CASSYHQGASGGYTF
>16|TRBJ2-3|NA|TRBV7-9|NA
TGTGCCAGCAGCCCCCTGGCGGTGGGAGGCACAGATACGCAGTATTTT
CASSPLAVGGTDTQYF
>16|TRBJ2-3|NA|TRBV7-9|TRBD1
TGTGCCAGCAGCTCTTTCAGGACAGGGGGGATAGATACGCAGTATTTT
CASSSFRTGGIDTQYF
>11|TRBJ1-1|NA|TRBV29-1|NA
TGCAGCGTCCCACGCGGGACTGAAGCTTTCTTT
CSVPRGTEAFF
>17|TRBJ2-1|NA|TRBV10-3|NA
TGTGCCATCAGTGAGTCACAGGGCCTTTACACCTACAATGAGCAGTTCTTC
CAISESQGLYTYNEQFF
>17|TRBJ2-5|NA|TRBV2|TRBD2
TGTGCCAGCAGTGAAGTCTCGGGGGGGGGCCGGGGAGAGACCCAGTACTTC
CASSEVSGGGRGETQYF
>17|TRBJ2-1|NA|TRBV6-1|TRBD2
TGTGCCAGCAGTGTCCCCAGGGAGGGGCCTTCAGGCAATGAGCAGTTCTTC
CASSVPREGPSGNEQFF
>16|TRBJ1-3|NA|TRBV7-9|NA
TGTGCCAGCAGCTTAGCGTTGGGGGCGCAGGGAAACACCATATATTTT
CASSLALGAQGNTIYF
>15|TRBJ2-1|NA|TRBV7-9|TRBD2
TGTGCCAGCAGCCTCCCTAGCGGGGGATACAATGAGCAGTTCTTC
CASSLPSGGYNEQFF
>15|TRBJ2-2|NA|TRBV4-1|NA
TGCGCCAGCAGCCAAGGCGGAGGCGGGACGGGGGAGCTGTTTTTT
CASSQGGGGTGELFF
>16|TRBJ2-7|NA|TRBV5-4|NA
TGTGCCAGCAGCCCGGACAGATCACCCAACTCCTACGAGCAGTACTTC
CASSPDRSPNSYEQYF
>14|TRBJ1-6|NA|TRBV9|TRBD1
TGTGCCAGCAGCGCGGGACAGGGAGGTTCACCCCTCCACTTT
CASSAGQGGSPLHF
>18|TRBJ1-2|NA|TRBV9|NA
TGTGCCAGCAGCCATTCTTCGGGAGGGCAGGGCGAGAACTATGGCTACACCTTC
CASSHSSGGQGENYGYTF
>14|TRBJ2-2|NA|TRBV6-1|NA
TGTGCCAGCTACGAATGGACTCTCACCGGGGAGCTGTTTTTT
CASYEWTLTGELFF
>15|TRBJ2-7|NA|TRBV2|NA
TGTGCCAGCAGTGAAGAAGGAGCGGTCTCCTACGAGCAGTACTTC
CASSEEGAVSYEQYF
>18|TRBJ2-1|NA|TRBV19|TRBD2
TGTGCCAGTAGTATAGTTCCCGGGACTAGCGGCTCCTACAATGAGCAGTTCTTC
CASSIVPGTSGSYNEQFF
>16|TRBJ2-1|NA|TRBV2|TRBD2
TGTGCCAGCAGTGTGGAGGGGACTAGCGTCTACAATGAGCAGTTCTTC
CASSVEGTSVYNEQFF
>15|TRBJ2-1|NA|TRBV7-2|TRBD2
TGTGCCAGCAGCTCACTAGCGGGCTTCTACAATGAGCAGTTCTTC
CASSSLAGFYNEQFF
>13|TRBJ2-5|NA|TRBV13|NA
TGTGCCAGCAGCCCCCGGGGCCAAGAGACCCAGTACTTC
CASSPRGQETQYF
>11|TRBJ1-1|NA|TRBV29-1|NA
TGCAGCGTGATAGTACAGGGTGAAGCTTTCTTT
CSVIVQGEAFF
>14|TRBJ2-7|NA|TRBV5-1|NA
TGCGCCAGCAGCTTGGTGGACAGACCCTACGAGCAGTACTTC
CASSLVDRPYEQYF
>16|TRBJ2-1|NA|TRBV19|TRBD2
TGTGCCAGTAGTACGAGGGAGGGAGGACCTTACAATGAGCAGTTCTTC
CASSTREGGPYNEQFF
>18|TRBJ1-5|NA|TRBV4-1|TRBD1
TGCGCCAGCAGCCAAGGAGAAGGGGGCCTATCGGATTACCAGCCCCAGCATTTT
CASSQGEGGLSDYQPQHF
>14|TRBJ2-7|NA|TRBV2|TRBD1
TGTGCCAGCAAACCGGGACAGGCCACCTACGAGCAGTACTTC
CASKPGQATYEQYF
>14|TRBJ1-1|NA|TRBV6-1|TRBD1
TGTGCCAGCAGCAAGACAGGGGGGAACACTGAAGCTTTCTTT
CASSKTGGNTEAFF
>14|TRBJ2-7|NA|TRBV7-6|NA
TGTGCCAGCAGCCCCACCGGGGGTGCCTACGAGCAGTACTTC
CASSPTGGAYEQYF
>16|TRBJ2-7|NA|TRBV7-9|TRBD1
TGTGCCAGCAGCTCCTTAGGACAGGGACAAGTCGACGAGCAGTACTTC
CASSSLGQGQVDEQYF
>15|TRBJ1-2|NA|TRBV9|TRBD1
TGTGCCAGCAGCGTAGCAGGGACAGGACTGCTTGGCTACACCTTC
CASSVAGTGLLGYTF
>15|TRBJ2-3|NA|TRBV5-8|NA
TGTGCCAGCAGCTTGGGGCAGGGGCATCCAGATACGCAGTATTTT
CASSLGQGHPDTQYF
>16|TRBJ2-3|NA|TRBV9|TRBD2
TGTGCCAGCAGCGCCGAACTAGCGGGCCGAGGGGATACGCAGTATTTT
CASSAELAGRGDTQYF